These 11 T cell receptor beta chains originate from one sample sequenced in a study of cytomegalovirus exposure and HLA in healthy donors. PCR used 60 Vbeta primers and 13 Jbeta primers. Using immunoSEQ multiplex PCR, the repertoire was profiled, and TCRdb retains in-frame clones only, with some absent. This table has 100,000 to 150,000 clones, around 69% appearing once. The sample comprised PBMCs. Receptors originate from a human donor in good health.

The CDR3 is CASSTEGEGLTEAFF. In DNA form, the CDR3 reads TGCGCCAGCAGCACCGAGGGTGAAGGTTTAACTGAAGCTTTCTTT. The chain recombines TRBV5-1 with TRBJ1-1; D gene ambiguous. This CDR3 is 15 amino acids long. The V gene's germline CDR1 is SGHRS and CDR2 YFSETQ. V dropped 4 bases and J dropped 5 bases, with 18 bases sitting between them.

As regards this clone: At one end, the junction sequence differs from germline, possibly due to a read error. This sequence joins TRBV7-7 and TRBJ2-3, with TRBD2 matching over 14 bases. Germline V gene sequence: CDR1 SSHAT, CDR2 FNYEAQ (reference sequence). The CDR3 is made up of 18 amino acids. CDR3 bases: TGTGCTAGCAGCCAAGGGGTGACTAGCGGGGGGGCCGGAGATACGCAGTATTTT. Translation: CASSQGVTSGGAGDTQYF.

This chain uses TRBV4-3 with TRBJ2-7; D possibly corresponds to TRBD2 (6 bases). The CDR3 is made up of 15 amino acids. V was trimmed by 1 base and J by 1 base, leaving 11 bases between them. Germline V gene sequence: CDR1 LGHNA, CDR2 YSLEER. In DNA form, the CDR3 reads TGCGCCAGCAGCCAAGGGGAAGGGAGGTCCTACGAGCAGTACTTC. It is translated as CASSQGEGRSYEQYF.

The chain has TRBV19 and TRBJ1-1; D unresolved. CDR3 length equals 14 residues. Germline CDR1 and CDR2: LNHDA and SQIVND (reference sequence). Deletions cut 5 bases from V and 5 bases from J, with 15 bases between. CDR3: CASSVGGVATEAFF. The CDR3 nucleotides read TGTGCCAGTAGTGTAGGCGGGGTGGCGACTGAAGCTTTCTTT.

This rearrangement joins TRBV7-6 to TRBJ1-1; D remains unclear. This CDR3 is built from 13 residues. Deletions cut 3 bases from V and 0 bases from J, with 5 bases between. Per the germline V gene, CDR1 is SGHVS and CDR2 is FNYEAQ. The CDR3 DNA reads TGTGCCAGCAGCTTTCCGGTGAACACTGAAGCTTTCTTT. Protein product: CASSFPVNTEAFF.

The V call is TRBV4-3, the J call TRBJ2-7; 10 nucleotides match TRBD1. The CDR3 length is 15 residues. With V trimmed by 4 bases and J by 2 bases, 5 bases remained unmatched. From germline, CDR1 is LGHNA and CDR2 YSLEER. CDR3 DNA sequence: TGCGCCAGCAGCCTTAGGACAGGGGGGACCTACGAGCAGTACTTC. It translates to CASSLRTGGTYEQYF.

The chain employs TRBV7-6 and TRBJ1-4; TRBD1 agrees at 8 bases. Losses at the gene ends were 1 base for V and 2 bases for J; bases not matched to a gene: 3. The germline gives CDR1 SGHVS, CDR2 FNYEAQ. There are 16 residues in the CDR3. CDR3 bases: TGTGCCAGCAGCTTAGGCGGACAGGGTACTAATGAAAAACTGTTTTTT. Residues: CASSLGGQGTNEKLFF.

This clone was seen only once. The CDR3 nucleotides read TGTGCCAGCTCACCATTGCACTCTATCCCCCCCTACGAGCAGTACTTC. Its protein is CASSPLHSIPPYEQYF. The chain uses TRBV18 and TRBJ2-7, with unresolved D. V gave up 2 bases and J gave up 2 bases, with 16 bases separating them. The CDR3 has 16 residues. Per germline, CDR1 KGHSH and CDR2 LQKENI.

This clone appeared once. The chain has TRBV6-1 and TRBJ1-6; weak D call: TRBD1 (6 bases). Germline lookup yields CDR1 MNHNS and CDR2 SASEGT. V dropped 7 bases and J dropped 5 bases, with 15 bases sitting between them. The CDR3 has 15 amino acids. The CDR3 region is CASTKTGFHNSPLHF. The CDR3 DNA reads TGTGCCAGCACCAAGACAGGCTTCCATAATTCACCCCTCCACTTT.

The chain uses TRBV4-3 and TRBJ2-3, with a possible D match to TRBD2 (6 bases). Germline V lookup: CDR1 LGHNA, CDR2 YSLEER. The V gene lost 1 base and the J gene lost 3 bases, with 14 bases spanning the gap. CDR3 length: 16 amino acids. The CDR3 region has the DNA TGCGCCAGCAGCCAAGGCGGAGGGGTGGATACAGATACGCAGTATTTT. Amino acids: CASSQGGGVDTDTQYF.

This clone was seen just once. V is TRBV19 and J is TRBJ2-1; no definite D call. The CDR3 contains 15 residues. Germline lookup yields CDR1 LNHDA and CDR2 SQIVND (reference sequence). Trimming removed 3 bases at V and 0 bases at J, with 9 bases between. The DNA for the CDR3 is TGTGCCAGTAGTATTTCTGGCGGCTCCTACAATGAGCAGTTCTTC. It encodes CASSISGGSYNEQFF.